This passage covers 8 T cell receptor beta chains from one sample sequenced in a study of control samples from healthy donors and cancer patients. Assay used: immunoSEQ multiplex PCR; TCRdb lists only in-frame clones, some missing. The repertoire includes under 300,000 clones, more than 65% of them detected once, and 10% to 15% sits in the top ten. Input material: PBMCs. The receptors stem from an older woman with lung cancer.

The V gene is TRBV30, the J gene TRBJ2-7; possibly TRBD2 for D (6 bases). V gave up 0 bases and J gave up 0 bases, with 30 bases separating them. Germline-derived CDR1 and CDR2 are GTSNPN and SVGIG (reference sequence). CDR3 length: 21 amino acids. The CDR3 bases are TGTGCCTGGAGTGTACTTGGGTTAGGAACCAAGCACGGGAGTAACTCCTACGAGCAGTACTTC. Encoded protein: CAWSVLGLGTKHGSNSYEQYF.

The chain uses TRBV6-5 and TRBJ2-5, with TRBD1 matching 12 bases. J was trimmed by 4 bases and V by 2 bases; bases with no gene match: 2. The germline gives CDR1 MNHEY, CDR2 SVGAGI. The CDR3 is 15 amino acids. In DNA, the CDR3 is TGTGCCAGCAGTTACGGGACAGGGGGCGTAGAGACCCAGTACTTC. This codes for CASSYGTGGVETQYF.

The chain has TRBV3-1 (or the pseudogene TRBV3-2) and TRBJ1-1; D remains ambiguous. V shed 6 bases and J shed 5 bases, with 13 bases lying between them. The CDR3 is 13 amino acids. Germline V gene sequence: CDR1 LGHDT, CDR2 YNNKEL (reference sequence). The CDR3 is CASSSVSETEAFF. In nucleotides, the CDR3 is TGTGCCAGCAGTTCCGTGTCGGAGACTGAAGCTTTCTTT.

This clone was seen a single time. The rearrangement links TRBV12-3 or TRBV12-4 to TRBJ1-1; the D is unclear. The CDR3 loop spans 13 amino acids. Trimming took off 3 bases at V and 0 bases at J, with 5 bases between the two ends. The DNA for the CDR3 is TGTGCCAGCAGTTTGCGTGTGAACACTGAAGCTTTCTTT. This encodes CASSLRVNTEAFF.

V usage is TRBV5-1 and J usage is TRBJ2-1, with 8 bases aligning to TRBD1. The CDR3 has 14 amino acids. The junction had 10 bases not matched to a gene; V was cut back by 5 bases and J by 9 bases. Germline-derived CDR1 and CDR2 are SGHRS and YFSETQ. The CDR3 spells CASRQGAVLSEQFF. DNA of the CDR3: TGCGCCAGCAGGCAGGGGGCTGTACTAAGTGAGCAGTTCTTC.

In nucleotides, the CDR3 is TGTGCCACCAGCTTGAATAAGACAGACACGAACACCGGGGAGCTGTTTTTT. Translation gives CATSLNKTDTNTGELFF. V is TRBV15 and J is TRBJ2-2; maybe TRBD1 (5 bases). CDR3 length: 17 amino acids. CDR1 is LNHNV, CDR2 YYDKDF, per germline (reference sequence). Trimming removed 5 bases from V and 0 bases from J, with 16 bases in between.

The chain has TRBV18 and TRBJ1-1; the match to TRBD1 covers 7 bases. Germline lookup yields CDR1 KGHSH and CDR2 LQKENI. This CDR3 is 19 amino acids long. The junction had 20 bases not matched to a gene; V was cut back by 2 bases and J by 5 bases. CDR3 coding DNA: TGTGCCAGCTCACCATCCGCCCCTGGAGGGACAGTGGGGAGGACTGAAGCTTTCTTT. Translating it yields CASSPSAPGGTVGRTEAFF.

V and J are TRBV7-2 and TRBJ1-1; D is uncertain. CDR3 size: 14 residues. Germline values: CDR1 SGHTA, CDR2 FQGNSA. Trimming took 1 base from V and 2 from J, leaving 8 bases between them. As DNA, the CDR3 is TGTGCCAGCAGCTTAGTCTCGGGTAACACTGAAGCTTTCTTT. Protein product: CASSLVSGNTEAFF.